A selection of T cell receptor beta chains follows, all from one sample in a study of blood T cell repertoires in COVID-19. The assay was immunoSEQ multiplex PCR, and TCRdb's table has in-frame clones only and misses some. In the table there are 80,000 to 90,000 clones, about 88% of which are singletons. The sequencing input was peripheral blood. These receptors were collected from a man aged 35 to 55 with acute or convalescent COVID-19. Both conserved end residues are part of each CDR3. D genes are given only for firm matches. Clone size appears in some rows only: once, few, many, or a class for an expanded clone.

cdr3_length	clone_size	v_call	d_call	j_call	cdr3_nt	cdr3_aa
14	.	TRBV23-1	TRBD1	TRBJ2-7	TGCGCCAGCAGTCACCAGGGACAGGCCTACGAGCAGTACTTC	CASSHQGQAYEQYF
12	.	TRBV6-5	TRBD1	TRBJ1-2	TGTGCCAGCAGTCGGACAGGGGGTGGCTACACCTTC	CASSRTGGGYTF
13	.	TRBV6-5	.	TRBJ2-5	TGTGCCAGCAGTTACTACGGGAAAGAGACCCAGTACTTC	CASSYYGKETQYF
14	.	TRBV11-2	TRBD1	TRBJ1-3	TGTGCCAGCAGCGAAGACAGGGGTAGAAACACCATATATTTT	CASSEDRGRNTIYF
13	.	TRBV5-5	.	TRBJ1-3	TGTGCCAGCAGCTTCCAATCTGGAAACACCATATATTTT	CASSFQSGNTIYF
16	.	TRBV7-9	TRBD1	TRBJ1-2	TGTGCCAGCAGCTTAGGATTAGAACAGGGGTGGCGTGGCTACACCTTC	CASSLGLEQGWRGYTF
13	once	TRBV19	TRBD1	TRBJ1-1	TGTGCCAGTAGGGTACAGGGGGGAACTGAAGCTTTCTTT	CASRVQGGTEAFF
16	few	TRBV4-1	.	TRBJ1-2	TGCGCCAGCAGCCAAGACTACTATTCGTCACCCGATGGCTACACCTTC	CASSQDYYSSPDGYTF
15	once	TRBV19	.	TRBJ1-1	TGTGCCAGTAGTATCGGGGGGGTAGGGCACACTGAAGCTTTCTTT	CASSIGGVGHTEAFF
15	few	TRBV7-2	.	TRBJ1-3	TGTGCCAGCAGCTTAGTAGGCGGAACTGGAAACACCATATATTTT	CASSLVGGTGNTIYF
13	.	TRBV20-1	.	TRBJ1-6	TGCAGTGCTAGTTCCGGGGATAATTCACCCCTCCACTTT	CSASSGDNSPLHF
15	.	TRBV7-6	TRBD1	TRBJ1-4	TGTGCCAGCAGCTTTGAGGGGGCCGTTGTTGAAAAACTGTTTTTT	CASSFEGAVVEKLFF
13	.	TRBV27	.	TRBJ2-2	TGTGCCAGCGGACTCGTCCGGGCCGGGGAGCTGTTTTTT	CASGLVRAGELFF
14	.	TRBV7-8	TRBD1	TRBJ1-3	TGTGCCAGCAGCCAATCAGGGGGTGGAAACACCATATATTTT	CASSQSGGGNTIYF
15	.	TRBV2	TRBD1	TRBJ1-5	TGTGCCAGCAGTCCGGGACAGTCCAGCAATCAGCCCCAGCATTTT	CASSPGQSSNQPQHF
14	.	TRBV19	TRBD1	TRBJ2-5	TGTGCCAGTAGTACTAGGACAGGGCCGGAGACCCAGTACTTC	CASSTRTGPETQYF
18	.	TRBV7-2	TRBD2	TRBJ2-3	TGTGCCAGCAGCATCAGGACTAGCGGGCCGCATCGTCCAGATACGCAGTATTTT	CASSIRTSGPHRPDTQYF
16	.	TRBV2	.	TRBJ1-6	TGTGCCAGCAGGGAGCTGGCGAGCTCCTATAATTCACCCCTCCACTTT	CASRELASSYNSPLHF
15	.	TRBV18	TRBD1	TRBJ1-5	TGTGCCAGCTCACCATCGGGACAGGGAGGTCAGCCCCAGCATTTT	CASSPSGQGGQPQHF
14	.	TRBV7-2	TRBD1	TRBJ1-1	TGTGCCAGCAGCTTCGACAGGGGAAACACTGAAGCTTTCTTT	CASSFDRGNTEAFF
14	.	TRBV10-3	.	TRBJ2-2	TGTGCGATCCCGGGACACCCAGGGGCCGGGGAGCTGTTTTTT	CAIPGHPGAGELFF
17	.	TRBV9	.	TRBJ2-6	TGTGCCAGCAGCCCCAGCGGGACACCTGATGGGGCCAACGTCCTGACTTTC	CASSPSGTPDGANVLTF
12	.	TRBV7-9	.	TRBJ1-2	TGTGCCAGCAGCCCCAGTCCAAATGGCTACACCTTC	CASSPSPNGYTF
15	.	TRBV5-5	TRBD1	TRBJ2-5	TGTGCCAGCAGCTTGGTTCCAGGGGGCGCGGAGACCCAGTACTTC	CASSLVPGGAETQYF
15	.	TRBV5-8	.	TRBJ1-6	TGTGCCAGCAGCTTGGGTAGCGCCCATAATTCACCCCTCCACTTT	CASSLGSAHNSPLHF
15	.	TRBV5-4	.	TRBJ1-6	TGTGCCAGCAGCTTGCCCGGGGTATTTAATTCACCCCTCCACTTT	CASSLPGVFNSPLHF
13	.	TRBV7-9	.	TRBJ1-1	TGTGCCAGCAACAGGATCATGAACACTGAAGCTTTCTTT	CASNRIMNTEAFF
17	.	TRBV7-2	.	TRBJ2-7	TGTGCCAGCAGCTTAAGTGCAGGGAGGCCGAAACCCTACGAGCAGTACTTC	CASSLSAGRPKPYEQYF
13	.	TRBV12-3/TRBV12-4	.	TRBJ1-2	TGTGCCAGCAGTTTCGGGAGGAACTATGGCTACACCTTC	CASSFGRNYGYTF
16	.	TRBV5-4	TRBD2	TRBJ2-7	TGTGCCAGCAGCCGGAGTAGGACTAGCGGGGACTACGAGCAGTACTTC	CASSRSRTSGDYEQYF
17	.	TRBV9	.	TRBJ1-2	TGTGCCAGCAGCCCCCGAGGCGTGGCAGGATTGCAGGGTGGCTACACCTTC	CASSPRGVAGLQGGYTF
13	few	TRBV19	.	TRBJ1-2	TGTGCCAGTAGCGTACAGGGTAAGGGTGGCTACACCTTC	CASSVQGKGGYTF
15	.	TRBV19	.	TRBJ1-5	TGTGCCAGTAGTATCGACACAAATAGCAATCAGCCCCAGCATTTT	CASSIDTNSNQPQHF
14	few	TRBV18	.	TRBJ1-1	TGTGCCAGCTCATTACAACGGGAGAACACTGAAGCTTTCTTT	CASSLQRENTEAFF
13	.	TRBV19	TRBD1	TRBJ1-5	TGTGCCAGCCGACAGGGTTACAATCAGCCCCAGCATTTT	CASRQGYNQPQHF
13	.	TRBV5-1	TRBD1	TRBJ1-6	TGCGCCAGTACCGGGACAGAAAATTCACCCCTCCACTTT	CASTGTENSPLHF
13	.	TRBV20-1	TRBD1	TRBJ1-5	TGCAGTGCTAGTAAACAGGGGGGACAGCCCCAGCATTTT	CSASKQGGQPQHF
15	.	TRBV30	TRBD2	TRBJ2-1	TGTGCCTGGAGTGCCAGGACTAGTGGATTGGATGAGCAGTTCTTC	CAWSARTSGLDEQFF
15	.	TRBV4-1	.	TRBJ1-5	TGCGCCAGCAGCCGAGGAGGGAACGCGAACCAGCCCCAGCATTTT	CASSRGGNANQPQHF
19	.	TRBV6-1	.	TRBJ2-6	TGTGCCAGCAGTGATTTTGGCAGGGCAAAGAGCTCTGGGGCCAACGTCCTGACTTTC	CASSDFGRAKSSGANVLTF
12	.	TRBV29-1	.	TRBJ1-2	TGCAGCGGGACGACAGAAGACTATGGCTACACCTTC	CSGTTEDYGYTF
13	once	TRBV21-1	.	TRBJ2-7	TGTGCCAGCAGCAAACTACAGGGCGGCGAGCAGTACTTC	CASSKLQGGEQYF
14	.	TRBV5-5	.	TRBJ1-2	TGTGCCAGCAGCTTGGAGGGGCAGACCTATGGCTACACCTTC	CASSLEGQTYGYTF
18	once	TRBV5-1	.	TRBJ2-4	TGCGCCAGCAGCTTGGGGACGGAGGCGATCGCGGCCAAAAACATTCAGTACTTC	CASSLGTEAIAAKNIQYF
13	.	TRBV30	.	TRBJ1-6	TGTGCCTCCAACACAGGACTAAATTCACCCCTCCACTTT	CASNTGLNSPLHF
13	.	TRBV19	TRBD2	TRBJ2-5	TGTGCCAGTAGTCTCGAGCGGGGAGCCGCCCAGTACTTC	CASSLERGAAQYF
11	.	TRBV10-2	.	TRBJ2-7	TGCGCCAGCTCGGTCTCCTACGAGCAGTACTTC	CASSVSYEQYF
16	once	TRBV19	.	TRBJ1-1	TGTGCCAGTAGTAAGAGCTTAGGGGCACAGAACACTGAAGCTTTCTTT	CASSKSLGAQNTEAFF
15	.	TRBV25-1	.	TRBJ1-6	TGTGCCAGCAGTGCCCTCACAGGAAATAATTCACCCCTCCACTTT	CASSALTGNNSPLHF
12	.	TRBV5-1	TRBD1	TRBJ2-7	TGCACCAGCAGCTCGACAGGGGGCGAGCAGTACTTC	CTSSSTGGEQYF
16	.	TRBV25-1	TRBD1	TRBJ2-7	TGTGCCAGCAGTGAATATATAGGGACAGGGATTAACGAGCAGTACTTC	CASSEYIGTGINEQYF
15	.	TRBV29-1	TRBD2	TRBJ2-2	TGCAGCGTTCTAGCCAGCGGGGAGAACACCGGGGAGCTGTTTTTT	CSVLASGENTGELFF
15	.	TRBV4-2	TRBD1	TRBJ2-7	TGTGCCAGCAGCCCCACCAGGGGGACCTCCTACGAGCAGTACTTC	CASSPTRGTSYEQYF
13	.	TRBV30	.	TRBJ1-5	TGTGCCTGGGCGGGGGCATTTAATCAGCCCCAGCATTTT	CAWAGAFNQPQHF
13	.	TRBV7-9	.	TRBJ2-5	TGTGCCAGCAGCTTCCCAAACCAAGAGACCCAGTACTTC	CASSFPNQETQYF
14	.	TRBV2	TRBD1	TRBJ1-5	TGTGCCAGCAGCCAAGACAGGGTCAATCAGCCCCAGCATTTT	CASSQDRVNQPQHF